A single sample gave rise to the 21 T cell receptor beta chains below, sequenced in a study of T-cell memory formation after mild COVID-19. MiXCR was run by TCRdb on the 5' RACE reads, yielding one entry per CDR3 protein. The profile covers 350,000 to 450,000 distinct CDR3 sequences, with about an eighth appearing a single time and roughly 22% taken by the ten largest. Specimen: PBMCs or a T cell subset sorted from them (not recorded which). Source of these receptors: a man between 18 and 29 years old who had mild COVID-19 (a few samples of this study predate the infection). Cell type and time point are not known.

In this sample, this clonotype turned up many times. This sequence joins TRBV20-1 and TRBJ2-3; D not certain. From germline, CDR1 is DFQATT and CDR2 SNEGSKA (reference sequence). CDR3 length: 12 residues. Trimming pared 1 base from V and 6 bases from J, leaving 8 bases between. CDR3 in amino acids: CSARGSWDTQYF. As DNA, the CDR3 is TGCAGTGCTAGAGGGTCGTGGGATACGCAGTATTTT.

In its sample, this clonotype was seen many times. The chain has TRBV12-3 or TRBV12-4 and TRBJ1-5, with 7 bases matching TRBD1. The CDR3 is made up of 15 amino acids. V was pared by 6 bases and J by 0 bases, with 5 bases of the junction left unmatched. CDR3 residues: CASSSTGYSNQPQHF. The CDR3 coding sequence is TGTGCCAGCAGCTCGACAGGGTATAGCAATCAGCCCCAGCATTTT.

The gene calls are TRBV6-1 and TRBJ2-2, with no clear D. This CDR3 is built from 14 residues. The V gene's germline CDR1 is MNHNS and CDR2 SASEGT. Trimming cost V 1 base and J 5 bases, with 8 bases left between them. DNA for the CDR3: TGTGCCAGCAGTGAAGTACGGAGAACCGGGGAGCTGTTTTTT. Amino acids: CASSEVRRTGELFF.

The V gene is TRBV18, the J gene TRBJ1-5; 9 nucleotides agree with TRBD1. After removal of 3 bases from V and 2 bases from J, the junction contained 11 bases not matched to a gene. This CDR3 contains 18 residues. From germline, CDR1 is KGHSH and CDR2 LQKENI. In nucleotides, the CDR3 is TGTGCCAGCTCACCGTCCCGACAGGGGGGTGAAGGCAATCAGCCCCAGCATTTT. Residues: CASSPSRQGGEGNQPQHF.

The sample holds a few counts of this clonotype. The V call is TRBV7-6, the J call TRBJ2-1; D not resolved. The CDR3 covers 11 residues. Germline CDR1 SGHVS, CDR2 FNYEAQ. The V gene lost 4 bases and the J gene lost 7 bases, with 5 bases spanning the gap. The CDR3 spells CASSSFNEQFF. The CDR3 nucleotides are TGTGCCAGCAGCTCCTTTAATGAGCAGTTCTTC.

CDR3 residues: CASSLESRFEAFF. DNA of the CDR3: TGTGCCAGCAGTTTAGAGAGCAGGTTTGAAGCTTTCTTT. The J gene is TRBJ1-1, the V gene TRBV12-3 or TRBV12-4; D gene uncertain. The ends were cut back, 1 base at V and 7 bases at J, with 10 bases in the middle. CDR3 length: 13 amino acids.

V usage is TRBV4-1 and J usage is TRBJ2-5; unclear D gene. Per germline, CDR1 MGHRA and CDR2 YSYEKL. With 0 bases removed from V and 5 bases from J, the gap between germline ends came to 13 bases. CDR3 size: 15 residues. CDR3 region: CASSQDYRFRETQYF. In nucleotides, the CDR3 is TGCGCCAGCAGCCAAGATTACCGATTTCGGGAGACCCAGTACTTC.

The J gene is TRBJ2-3, the V gene TRBV5-6; TRBD1 might be the D (5 bases). CDR1 and CDR2 from the germline V gene are SGHDT and YYEEEE. Trimming left V 1 base short and J 3 bases short, with 12 bases between. This CDR3 has 15 residues. CDR3 in amino acids: CASSLLPTATDTQYF. In DNA, the CDR3 is TGTGCCAGCAGCTTGCTCCCGACAGCTACAGATACGCAGTATTTT.

This sequence joins TRBV10-3 and TRBJ1-6; tentative D call: TRBD1 (6 bases). The CDR3 spans 14 residues. V shed 4 bases and J shed 8 bases, with 12 bases lying between them. Germline V CDR1 and CDR2: ENHRY, SYGVKD. CDR3 DNA sequence: TGTGCCATCAGTGCACAGGGCCCATATTCACCCCTCCACTTT. Amino acid sequence: CAISAQGPYSPLHF.

This clonotype appeared a single time. V gene TRBV20-1 combines with J gene TRBJ2-3; 10 nucleotides align to TRBD1. Per the germline V gene, CDR1 is DFQATT and CDR2 is SNEGSKA (reference sequence). The CDR3 spans 15 residues. The V and J ends lost 2 bases and 3 bases, in that order; junction bases with no gene match: 5. In nucleotides, the CDR3 is TGCAGTGCTAGAACGCTGGGACAGGGGACAGATACGCAGTATTTT. This sequence encodes CSARTLGQGTDTQYF.

The V gene is TRBV15, the J gene TRBJ2-7; possibly TRBD1 for D (6 bases). Germline CDR1 is LNHNV and CDR2 is YYDKDF (reference sequence). V was trimmed by 0 bases and J by 3 bases, leaving 12 bases between them. The CDR3 has 15 residues. Here the CDR3 reads CATSRERTASYEQYF. The CDR3 nucleotides are TGTGCCACCAGCAGAGAGAGGACAGCAAGCTACGAGCAGTACTTC.

This clonotype has ten or more counts. The chain is built from TRBV5-5 and TRBJ2-5; 15 bases match TRBD2. The CDR3 extends over 16 amino acids. The germline gives CDR1 SGHKS, CDR2 YYEKEE (reference sequence). Trimming took 4 bases from V and 4 from J; bases not matched to a gene: 5. The DNA of the CDR3 is TGTGCCAGCAGCCCCGGACTAGCGGGGGGGGTAGAGACCCAGTACTTC. It yields the protein CASSPGLAGGVETQYF. The full variable domain, rest sourced from reference TRBV5-5 and TRBJ2-5, is DAGVTQSPTHLIKTRGQQVTLRCSPISGHKSVSWYQQVLGQGPQFIFQYYEKEERGRGNFPDRFSARQFPNYSSELNVNALLLGDSALYLCASSPGLAGGVETQYFGPGTRLLVL.

This clonotype has only a few counts. V and J are TRBV2 and TRBJ1-4, with 8 bases matching TRBD1. V lost 8 bases and J lost 2; bases outside the gene matches: 7. Per the germline V gene, CDR1 is SNHLY and CDR2 is FYNNEI. The CDR3 sequence is 15 residues long. The CDR3 DNA reads as TGTGCCAGCGGCGTCGACAGGGGCACTAATGAAAAACTGTTTTTT. Translated, it gives CASGVDRGTNEKLFF.

This clonotype was detected ten times or more. The chain employs TRBV2 and TRBJ2-5; 8 bases agree with TRBD2. The CDR3 runs to 13 residues. V shed 1 base and J 5 bases; nucleotides not matched to a gene: 0. Germline CDR1 reads SNHLY; CDR2 reads FYNNEI. CDR3 bases: TGTGCCAGCAGTGAAGAGCGGGGGGAGACCCAGTACTTC. The encoded protein is CASSEERGETQYF.

This sequence joins TRBV20-1 and TRBJ2-5; 9 bases are shared with TRBD1. The V segment lost 6 bases and the J segment 1 base; nucleotides outside the gene matches: 6. Germline CDR1 reads DFQATT; CDR2 reads SNEGSKA (reference sequence). The CDR3 totals 14 residues. The DNA for the CDR3 is TGCAGTGCCACGACAGGGGGTGGCCAAGAGACCCAGTACTTC. Encoded protein: CSATTGGGQETQYF.

This clonotype was observed a few times. The gene calls are TRBV5-6 and TRBJ2-5, with TRBD2 identical over 10 bases. V lost 4 bases to trimming and J lost 3 bases; unmatched junction nucleotides: 3. Germline lookup yields CDR1 SGHDT and CDR2 YYEEEE. The CDR3 is made up of 14 amino acids. Here the CDR3 reads CASSRTSGEETQYF. The DNA for the CDR3 is TGTGCCAGCAGCCGAACTAGCGGGGAAGAGACCCAGTACTTC.

The chain has TRBV9 and TRBJ2-7; D perhaps matches TRBD1 (6 bases). This CDR3 is built from 14 residues. Deletions cut 0 bases from V and 5 bases from J, with 12 bases between. Germline assignment: CDR1 SGDLS and CDR2 YYNGEE. The CDR3 nucleotides are TGTGCCAGCAGCGTAGCAGGGGCGCAGGACGAGCAGTACTTC. Its translation is CASSVAGAQDEQYF.

The chain couples TRBV6-2 or TRBV6-3 to TRBJ1-1; a possible D gene is TRBD1 (5 bases). V shed 0 bases and J shed 8 bases, with 10 bases lying between them. This CDR3 has 13 residues. CDR1 is MNHEY and CDR2 is SVGEGT in the germline V gene. CDR3 loop: CASSYSDEGEAFF. In nucleotides, the CDR3 is TGTGCCAGCAGTTACTCGGATGAGGGGGAAGCTTTCTTT.

This clonotype was observed a handful of times. The chain employs TRBV5-1 and TRBJ1-3, with D unresolved. The CDR3 is 17 residues long. Looked up from germline, CDR1 is SGHRS and CDR2 is YFSETQ. Trimming pared 0 bases from V and 2 bases from J, leaving 15 bases between. CDR3 sequence: CASSLGGGSPTGNTIYF. The CDR3 DNA sequence: TGCGCCAGCAGCTTGGGAGGCGGCAGTCCAACTGGAAACACCATATATTTT. The entire variable domain, with the rest obtained from reference TRBV5-1 and TRBJ1-3, is as follows: KAGVTQTPRYLIKTRGQQVTLSCSPISGHRSVSWYQQTPGQGLQFLFEYFSETQRNKGNFPGRFSGRQFSNSRSEMNVSTLELGDSALYLCASSLGGGSPTGNTIYFGEGSWLTVV.

The chain carries TRBV20-1 and TRBJ2-7; D is ambiguous. Germline V lookup: CDR1 DFQATT, CDR2 SNEGSKA (reference sequence). The ends were cut back, 6 bases at V and 0 bases at J, with 12 bases in the middle. This CDR3 is 13 amino acids long. The CDR3 nucleotides are TGCAGTGCGCCCGGGTTAAGCTCCTACGAGCAGTACTTC. Protein sequence: CSAPGLSSYEQYF.

The gene calls are TRBV20-1 and TRBJ1-1; TRBD1 agrees at 12 bases. The CDR3 length is 15 residues. With V trimmed by 6 bases and J by 7 bases, 12 bases remained unmatched. From germline, CDR1 is DFQATT and CDR2 SNEGSKA (reference sequence). CDR3 loop: CSAQPGQGAFGEAFF. CDR3 in DNA: TGCAGTGCACAACCGGGACAGGGGGCTTTCGGTGAAGCTTTCTTT.